This entry features one T cell receptor (beta chain) sequence. The data derive from a study of blood T cell repertoires in COVID-19. As for the study in general: Samples taken during acute and convalescent COVID-19 were collected in the United States, Italy and Spain. T cells, B-cell-depleted T cells, or PBMCs provided the cDNA or gDNA that served as material.

Per the original data handling: Counts of nucleated cells, estimated from reference gene primer amplification, were obtained. The assay was immunoSEQ multiplex PCR, and TCRdb's table has in-frame clones only and misses some. D and trimming were read from the DNA, whereas the V and J calls and clone size are those reported in that table. The profile shows 280,000 or so clones, around 88% of them singletons. CDR3 size: 13 residues. Germline CDR1 and CDR2: MNHEY and SVGAGI. With 10 bases removed from V and 0 bases from J, the gap between germline ends came to 13 bases. The rearrangement links TRBV6-5 to TRBJ2-7; a possible D gene is TRBD2 (7 bases). This sequence originates from a woman younger than 45 who had recovered from COVID-19. Sequenced material: peripheral blood. CDR3 protein: CAIGGGLSYEQYF. The CDR3 bases are TGTGCCATAGGGGGGGGACTCTCCTACGAGCAGTACTTC.